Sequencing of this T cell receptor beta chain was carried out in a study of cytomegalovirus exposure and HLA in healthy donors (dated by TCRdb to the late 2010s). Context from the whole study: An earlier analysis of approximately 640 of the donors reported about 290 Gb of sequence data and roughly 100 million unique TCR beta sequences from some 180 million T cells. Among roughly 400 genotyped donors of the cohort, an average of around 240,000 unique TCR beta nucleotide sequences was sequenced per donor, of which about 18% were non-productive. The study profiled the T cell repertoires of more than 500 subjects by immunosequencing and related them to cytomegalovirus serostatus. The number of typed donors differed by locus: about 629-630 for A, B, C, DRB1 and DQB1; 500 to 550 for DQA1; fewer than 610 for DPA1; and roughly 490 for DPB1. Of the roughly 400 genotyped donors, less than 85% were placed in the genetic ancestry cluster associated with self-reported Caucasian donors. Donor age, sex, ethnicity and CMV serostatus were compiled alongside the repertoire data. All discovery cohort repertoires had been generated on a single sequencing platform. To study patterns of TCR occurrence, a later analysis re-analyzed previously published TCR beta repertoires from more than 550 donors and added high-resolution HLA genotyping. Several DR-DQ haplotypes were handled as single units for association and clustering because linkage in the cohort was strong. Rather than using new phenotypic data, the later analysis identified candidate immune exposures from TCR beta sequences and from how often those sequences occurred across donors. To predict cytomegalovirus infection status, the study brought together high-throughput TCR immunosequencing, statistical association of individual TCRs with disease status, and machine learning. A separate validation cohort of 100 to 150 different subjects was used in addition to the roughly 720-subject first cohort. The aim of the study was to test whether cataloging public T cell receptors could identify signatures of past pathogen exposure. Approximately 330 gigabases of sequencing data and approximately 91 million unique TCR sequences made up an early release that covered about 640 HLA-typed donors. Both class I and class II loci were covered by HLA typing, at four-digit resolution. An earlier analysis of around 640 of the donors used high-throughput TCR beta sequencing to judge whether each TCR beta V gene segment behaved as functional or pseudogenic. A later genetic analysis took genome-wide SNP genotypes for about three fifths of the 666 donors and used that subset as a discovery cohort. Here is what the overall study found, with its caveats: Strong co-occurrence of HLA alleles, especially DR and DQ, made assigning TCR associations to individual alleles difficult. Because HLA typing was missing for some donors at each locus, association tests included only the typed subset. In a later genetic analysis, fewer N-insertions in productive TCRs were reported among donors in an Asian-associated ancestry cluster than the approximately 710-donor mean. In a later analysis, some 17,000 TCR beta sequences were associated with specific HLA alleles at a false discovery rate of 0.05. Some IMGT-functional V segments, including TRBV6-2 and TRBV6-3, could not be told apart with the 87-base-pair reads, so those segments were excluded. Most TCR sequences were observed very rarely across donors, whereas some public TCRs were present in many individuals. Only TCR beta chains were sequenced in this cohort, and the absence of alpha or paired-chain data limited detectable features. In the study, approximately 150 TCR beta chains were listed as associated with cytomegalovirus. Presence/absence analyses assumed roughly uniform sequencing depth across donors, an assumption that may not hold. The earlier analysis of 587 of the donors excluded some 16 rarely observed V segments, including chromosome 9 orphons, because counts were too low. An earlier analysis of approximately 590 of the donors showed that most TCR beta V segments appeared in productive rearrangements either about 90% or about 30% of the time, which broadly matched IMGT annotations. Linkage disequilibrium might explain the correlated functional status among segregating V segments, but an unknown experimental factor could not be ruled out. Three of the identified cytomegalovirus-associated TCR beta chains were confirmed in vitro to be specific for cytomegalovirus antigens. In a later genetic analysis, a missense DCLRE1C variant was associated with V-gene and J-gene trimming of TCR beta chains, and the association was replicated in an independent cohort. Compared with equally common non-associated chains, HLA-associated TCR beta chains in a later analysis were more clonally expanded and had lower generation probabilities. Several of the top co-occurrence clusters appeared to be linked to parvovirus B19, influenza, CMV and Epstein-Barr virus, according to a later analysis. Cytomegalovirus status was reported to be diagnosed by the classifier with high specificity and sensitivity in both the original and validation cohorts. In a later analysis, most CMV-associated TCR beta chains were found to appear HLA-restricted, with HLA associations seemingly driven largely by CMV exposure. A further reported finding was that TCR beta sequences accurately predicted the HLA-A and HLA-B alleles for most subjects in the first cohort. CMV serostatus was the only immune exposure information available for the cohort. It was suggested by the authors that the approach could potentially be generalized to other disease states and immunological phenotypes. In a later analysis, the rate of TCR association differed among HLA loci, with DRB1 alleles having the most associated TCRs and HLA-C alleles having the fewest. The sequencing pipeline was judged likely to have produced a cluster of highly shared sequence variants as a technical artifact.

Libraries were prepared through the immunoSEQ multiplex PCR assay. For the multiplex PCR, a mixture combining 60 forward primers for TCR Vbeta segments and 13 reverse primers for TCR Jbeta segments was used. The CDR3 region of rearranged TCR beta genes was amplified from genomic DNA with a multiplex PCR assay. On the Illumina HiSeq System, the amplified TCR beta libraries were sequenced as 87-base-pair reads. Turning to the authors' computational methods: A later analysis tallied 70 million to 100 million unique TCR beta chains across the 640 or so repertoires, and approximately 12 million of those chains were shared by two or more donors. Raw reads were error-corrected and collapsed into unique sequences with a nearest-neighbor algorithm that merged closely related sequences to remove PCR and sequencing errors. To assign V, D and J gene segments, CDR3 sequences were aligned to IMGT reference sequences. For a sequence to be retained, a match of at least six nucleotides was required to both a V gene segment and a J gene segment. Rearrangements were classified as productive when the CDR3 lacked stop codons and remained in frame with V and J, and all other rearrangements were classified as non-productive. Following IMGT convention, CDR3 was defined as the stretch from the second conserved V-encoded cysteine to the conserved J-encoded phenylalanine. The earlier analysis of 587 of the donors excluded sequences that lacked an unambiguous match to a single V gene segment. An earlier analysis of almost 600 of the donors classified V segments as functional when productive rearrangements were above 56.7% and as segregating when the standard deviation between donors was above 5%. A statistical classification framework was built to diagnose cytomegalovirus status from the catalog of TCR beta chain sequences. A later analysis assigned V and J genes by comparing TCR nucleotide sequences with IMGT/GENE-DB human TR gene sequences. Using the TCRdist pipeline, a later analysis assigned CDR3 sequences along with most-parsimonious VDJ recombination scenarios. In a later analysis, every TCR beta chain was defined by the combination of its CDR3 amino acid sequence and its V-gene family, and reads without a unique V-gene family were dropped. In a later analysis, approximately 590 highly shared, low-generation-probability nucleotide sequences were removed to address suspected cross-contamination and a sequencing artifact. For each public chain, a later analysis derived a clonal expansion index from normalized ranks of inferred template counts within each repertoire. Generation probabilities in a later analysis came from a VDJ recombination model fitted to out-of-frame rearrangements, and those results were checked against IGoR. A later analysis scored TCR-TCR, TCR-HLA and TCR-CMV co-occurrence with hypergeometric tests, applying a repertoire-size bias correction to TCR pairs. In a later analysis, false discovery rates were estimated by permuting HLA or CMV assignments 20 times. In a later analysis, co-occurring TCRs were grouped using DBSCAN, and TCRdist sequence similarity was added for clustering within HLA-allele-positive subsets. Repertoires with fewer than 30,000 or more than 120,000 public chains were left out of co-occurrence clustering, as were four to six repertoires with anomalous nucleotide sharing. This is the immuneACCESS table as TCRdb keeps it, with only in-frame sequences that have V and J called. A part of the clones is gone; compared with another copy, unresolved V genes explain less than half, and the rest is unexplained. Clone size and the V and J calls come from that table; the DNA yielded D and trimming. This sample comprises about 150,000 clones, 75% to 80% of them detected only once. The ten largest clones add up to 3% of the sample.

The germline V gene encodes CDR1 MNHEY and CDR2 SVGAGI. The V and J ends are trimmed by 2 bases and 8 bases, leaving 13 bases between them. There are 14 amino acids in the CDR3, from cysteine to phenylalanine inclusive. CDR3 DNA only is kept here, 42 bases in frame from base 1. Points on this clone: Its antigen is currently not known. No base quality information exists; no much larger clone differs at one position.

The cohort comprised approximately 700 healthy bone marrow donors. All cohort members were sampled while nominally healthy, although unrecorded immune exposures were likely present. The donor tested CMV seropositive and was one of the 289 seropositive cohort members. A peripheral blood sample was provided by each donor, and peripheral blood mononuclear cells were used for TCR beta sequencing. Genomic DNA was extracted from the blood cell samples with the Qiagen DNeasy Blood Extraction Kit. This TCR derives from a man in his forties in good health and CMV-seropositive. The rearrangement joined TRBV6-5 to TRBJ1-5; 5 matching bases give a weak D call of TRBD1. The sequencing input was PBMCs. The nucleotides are TGTGCCAGCAGTTACGGGCAGGGTGGGGAGCCCCAGCATTTT. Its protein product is CASSYGQGGEPQHF.